These 6 T cell receptor beta chains were sequenced from one sample in a study of post-analysis software for immune sequencing data. Study-level points and caveats: Relative to controls, patients had five TRBV segments at higher frequency, with TRBV5-6, TRBV5-1 and TRBV20-1 among these.

Presence of unique molecular identifiers characterized the TCR beta cDNA libraries. TCRdb independently ran MiXCR on the PCR reads; one entry per CDR3 protein. The sample has 500,000 to 600,000 distinct CDR3 sequences; roughly 45% are singletons. Their antigens remain unidentified. The sequenced sample was blood. These receptor sequences come from a girl aged 10 to 17 with multiple sclerosis.

This clonotype was found a few times. The chain carries TRBV11-2 and TRBJ2-5, with D possibly matching TRBD1 (5 bases). Trimming removed 1 base at V and 1 base at J, with 19 bases between. CDR3 length: 18 amino acids. CDR1 and CDR2 (germline): SGHAT, FQNNGV. In nucleotides, the CDR3 is TGTGCCAGCAGCTTAGGGTGGGTTGCAGGGCGGATCCAAGAGACCCAGTACTTC. The encoded protein is CASSLGWVAGRIQETQYF.

This chain links TRBV28 with TRBJ1-5; D is possibly TRBD1 (6 bases). CDR1 and CDR2 (germline): MDHEN, SYDVKM. The CDR3 length is 13 residues. Trimming removed 7 bases at V and 0 bases at J, with 7 bases between. The CDR3 sequence: CASNRASNQPQHF. The CDR3 region has the DNA TGTGCCAGCAACAGGGCTAGCAATCAGCCCCAGCATTTT. Filled out from reference TRBV28 and TRBJ1-5, the complete variable domain reads DVKVTQSSRYLVKRTGEKVFLECVQDMDHENMFWYRQDPGLGLRLIYFSYDVKMKEKGDIPEGYSVSREKKERFSLILESASTNQTSMYLCASNRASNQPQHFGDGTRLSIL.

V usage is TRBV11-3 and J usage is TRBJ2-1; 16 bases line up with TRBD2. The CDR3 contains 14 residues. Germline values: CDR1 SGHNT, CDR2 YENEEA. V shed 4 bases and J 12 bases; nucleotides not matched to a gene: 3. The DNA of the CDR3 is TGTGCCAGCAGCTCGGGACTAGCGGGAGGGGGGCAGTTCTTC. It translates to CASSSGLAGGGQFF.

This clonotype has just one count. The chain links TRBV12-3 or TRBV12-4 to TRBJ1-1; D not resolved. The length of the CDR3 is 15 residues. Trimming removed 6 bases from V and 3 bases from J, with 17 bases in between. CDR3 bases: TGTGCCAGCAGCCCCCCGACGAGTTATCACACTGAAGCTTTCTTT. It codes for CASSPPTSYHTEAFF.

This clonotype was seen ten or more times. The chain joins TRBV5-1 to TRBJ2-1; TRBD1 agrees at 10 bases. CDR1 is SGHRS and CDR2 is YFSETQ in the germline V gene. Trimming cost V 2 bases and J 10 bases; bases outside gene matches: 6. The CDR3 covers 14 residues. In nucleotides, the CDR3 is TGCGCCAGCAGCTTAGACAGGGGGCGCAGGGAGCAGTTCTTC. Encoded protein: CASSLDRGRREQFF.

The table lists this clonotype with a few counts. At one boundary the junction diverges from the germline segment, which might be a read error. The rearrangement links TRBV7-2 to TRBJ2-3; TRBD2 might be the D (5 bases). The CDR3 covers 15 residues. The germline V gene has CDR1 SGHTA and CDR2 FQGNSA. The CDR3 DNA sequence: TGTGCCAGCAGTTTAGCGCCCTTCTCCACAGATACGCAGTATTTT. Its translation is CASSLAPFSTDTQYF.